Detailed here is one T cell receptor beta chain. Its antigen is not identified. Sequencing was performed with immunoSEQ multiplex PCR; in TCRdb, only in-frame clones are kept and a portion is missing. The repertoire has about 2.4 million clones, approximately 93% of them found once; the top ten carry approximately 0.37%. The CDR3 is 15 amino acids. The V end was cut by 0 bases, the J end by 3 bases, with 13 bases between. Germline V gives CDR1 SGHRS, CDR2 YFSETQ. Within Nashville, Tennessee resided all donors, each a Caucasian adult. These data come from a study of shared clonotypes between healthy human individuals. Overall study findings and caveats: Despite large depth, sorted-subset datasets appeared incompletely sequenced.

Specimen: naive CD4+ T cells from PBMCs. Subset here: CD45RA+ positively selected. The J gene is TRBJ2-7, the V gene TRBV5-1, with unresolved D. The receptor's source is a man aged 18 to 35 in good health. Some clones in this sample may be carry-over from other donors' samples. The CDR3 nucleotides read TGCGCCAGCAGCTTGGATGGCGGACCCCTCTACGAGCAGTACTTC. Translated, it gives CASSLDGGPLYEQYF.